This T cell receptor (beta chain) was retrieved from a study of control samples from healthy donors and cancer patients. Per the germline V gene, CDR1 is SNHLY and CDR2 is FYNNEI. This CDR3 spans 15 amino acids. With V trimmed by 4 bases and J by 0 bases, 4 bases remained unmatched. The method was immunoSEQ multiplex PCR; TCRdb's version includes in-frame clones alone and lacks a portion of them. This table holds 60,000 to 95,000 clones, about 80% found once. The receptor was derived from a man aged 45-60 years in good health. The V gene is TRBV2, the J gene TRBJ1-1; 8 bases line up with TRBD1. The material sequenced was blood. This CDR3 reads CASSAGQGMNTEAFF. The CDR3 nucleotides are TGTGCCAGCAGTGCCGGACAGGGAATGAACACTGAAGCTTTCTTT.